This T cell receptor (beta chain) was found in a study of blood T cells in healthy people across ages. Together with a sample-barcoded 5' primer, a J-beta primer mix was included in a second PCR lasting about 7 to 12 cycles. Tagging of each cDNA molecule was performed by a template-switch adaptor with 12 random nucleotides. Via MiXCR, TCRdb re-called the 5' RACE reads, giving one row per CDR3 protein. This table holds about 640,000 distinct CDR3 sequences, approximately 59% found once. There are 14 residues in the CDR3. V was trimmed by 3 bases and J by 1 base, leaving 7 bases between them. Germline V lookup: CDR1 SNHLY, CDR2 FYNNEI. Donors were healthy Caucasian individuals from Russia aged roughly 6 to 90. Each donor supplied roughly 9.2 milliliters of peripheral blood. Per sample, at least 5 micrograms of total RNA were extracted.

This TCR was recovered from a man between 60 and 75 years old in good health. This chain joins TRBV2 and TRBJ2-4; D may be TRBD1 (5 bases). Sequenced input: blood. The CDR3 loop reads CASSDSGAKNIQYF. The CDR3 DNA reads as TGTGCCAGCAGTGATTCAGGGGCCAAAAACATTCAGTACTTC.